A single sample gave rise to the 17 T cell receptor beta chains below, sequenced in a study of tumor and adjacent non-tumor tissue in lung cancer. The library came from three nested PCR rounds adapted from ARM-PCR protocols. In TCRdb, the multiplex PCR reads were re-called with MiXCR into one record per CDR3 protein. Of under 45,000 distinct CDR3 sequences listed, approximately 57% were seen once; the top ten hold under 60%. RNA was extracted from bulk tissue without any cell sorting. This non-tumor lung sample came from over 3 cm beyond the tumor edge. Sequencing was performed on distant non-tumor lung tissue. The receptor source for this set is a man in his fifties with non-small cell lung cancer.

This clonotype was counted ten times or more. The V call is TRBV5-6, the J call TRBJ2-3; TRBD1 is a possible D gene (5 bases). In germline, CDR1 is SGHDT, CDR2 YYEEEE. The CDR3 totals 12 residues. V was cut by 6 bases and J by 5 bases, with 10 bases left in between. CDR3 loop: CASKGVRDTQYF. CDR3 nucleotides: TGTGCCAGCAAAGGGGTGAGAGATACGCAGTATTTT.

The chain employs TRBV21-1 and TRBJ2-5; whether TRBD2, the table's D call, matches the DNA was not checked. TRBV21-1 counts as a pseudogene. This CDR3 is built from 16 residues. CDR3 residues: CANRPTWTSGRGTQYF. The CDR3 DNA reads TGTGCCAACAGACCCACCTGGACTAGCGGGAGAGGGACCCAGTACTTC.

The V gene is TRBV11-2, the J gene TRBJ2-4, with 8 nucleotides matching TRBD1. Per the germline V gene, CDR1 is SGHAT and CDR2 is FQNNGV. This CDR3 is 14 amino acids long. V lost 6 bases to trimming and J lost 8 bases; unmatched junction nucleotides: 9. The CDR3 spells CASRSLTGDDIQYF. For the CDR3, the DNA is TGTGCCAGCAGGTCATTGACAGGGGATGACATTCAGTACTTC.

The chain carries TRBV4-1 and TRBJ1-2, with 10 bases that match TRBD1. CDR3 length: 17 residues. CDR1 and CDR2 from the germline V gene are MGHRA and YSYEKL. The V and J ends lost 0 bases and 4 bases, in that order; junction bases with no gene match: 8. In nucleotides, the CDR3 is TGCGCCAGCAGCCAAGACCGGGGACAGGGGACTCCCTATGGCTACACCTTC. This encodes CASSQDRGQGTPYGYTF.

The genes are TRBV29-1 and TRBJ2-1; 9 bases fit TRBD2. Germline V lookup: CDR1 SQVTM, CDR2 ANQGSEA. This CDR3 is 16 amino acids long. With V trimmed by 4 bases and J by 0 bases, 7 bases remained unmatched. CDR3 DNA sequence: TGCAGCGTTGGAACCCCTAGCGGGAACTCCTACAATGAGCAGTTCTTC. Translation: CSVGTPSGNSYNEQFF.

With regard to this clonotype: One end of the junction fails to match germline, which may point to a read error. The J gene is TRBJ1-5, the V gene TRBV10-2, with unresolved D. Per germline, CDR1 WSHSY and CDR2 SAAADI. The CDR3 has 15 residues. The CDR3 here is CASSETTLSNQPQYF. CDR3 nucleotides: TGTGCCAGCAGTGAGACGACTCTTAGCAATCAGCCCCAGTATTTC.

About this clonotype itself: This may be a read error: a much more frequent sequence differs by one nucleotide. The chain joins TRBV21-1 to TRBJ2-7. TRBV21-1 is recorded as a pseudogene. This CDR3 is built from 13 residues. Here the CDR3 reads CAIPLMSGNEQYF. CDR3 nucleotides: TGTGCCATCCCACTGATGTCGGGGAACGAGCAGTACTTC.

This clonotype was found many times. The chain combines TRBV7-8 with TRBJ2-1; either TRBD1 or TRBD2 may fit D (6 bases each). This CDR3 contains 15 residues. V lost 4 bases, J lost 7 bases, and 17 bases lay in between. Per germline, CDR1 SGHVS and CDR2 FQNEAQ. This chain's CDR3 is CASSSTTTGRNEQFF. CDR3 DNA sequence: TGTGCCAGCAGCTCAACTACAACAGGGAGGAATGAGCAGTTCTTC.

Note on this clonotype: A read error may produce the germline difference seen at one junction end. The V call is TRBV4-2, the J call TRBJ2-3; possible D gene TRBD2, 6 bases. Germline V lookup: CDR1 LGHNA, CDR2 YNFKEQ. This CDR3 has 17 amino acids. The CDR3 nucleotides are TGTGCCTGCAGCCAAAGTATTGAGCGGGCGAGCACAGATACGCAGTATTTT. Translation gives CACSQSIERASTDTQYF.

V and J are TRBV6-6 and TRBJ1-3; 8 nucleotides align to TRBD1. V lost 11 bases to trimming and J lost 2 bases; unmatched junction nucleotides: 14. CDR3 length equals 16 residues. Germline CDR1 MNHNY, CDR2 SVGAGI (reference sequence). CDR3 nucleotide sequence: TGTGCCGACAGTGAAGAACGACAGGGGACTGGAAACACCATATATTTT. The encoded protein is CADSEERQGTGNTIYF.

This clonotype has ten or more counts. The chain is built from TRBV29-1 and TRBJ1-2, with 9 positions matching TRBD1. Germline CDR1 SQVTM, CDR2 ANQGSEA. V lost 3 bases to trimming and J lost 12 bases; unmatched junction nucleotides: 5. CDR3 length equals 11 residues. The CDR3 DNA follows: TGCAGCGTTGAGGGACAGGGATTCGACACCTTC. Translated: CSVEGQGFDTF. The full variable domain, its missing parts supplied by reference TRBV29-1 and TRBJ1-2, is SAVISQKPSRDICQRGTSLTIQCQVDSQVTMMFWYRQQPGQSLTLIATANQGSEATYESGFVIDKFPISRPNLTFSTLTVSNMSPEDSSIYLCSVEGQGFDTFGSGTRLTVV.

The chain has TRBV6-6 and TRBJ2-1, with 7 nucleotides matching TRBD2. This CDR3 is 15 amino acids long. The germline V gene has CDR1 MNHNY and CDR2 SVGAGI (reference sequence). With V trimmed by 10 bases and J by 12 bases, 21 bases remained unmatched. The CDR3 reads CANSTKLGGGNVQFF. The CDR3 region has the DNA TGTGCCAACAGCACGAAGCTTGGGGGGGGTAACGTGCAGTTCTTC.

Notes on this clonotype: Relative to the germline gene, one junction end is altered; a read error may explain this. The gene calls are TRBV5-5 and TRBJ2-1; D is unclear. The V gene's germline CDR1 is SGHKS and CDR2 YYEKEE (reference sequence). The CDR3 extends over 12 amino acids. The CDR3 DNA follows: TGTGCCAGCAACTTGGTTGGTTATGAGCAGTTCTTC. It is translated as CASNLVGYEQFF.

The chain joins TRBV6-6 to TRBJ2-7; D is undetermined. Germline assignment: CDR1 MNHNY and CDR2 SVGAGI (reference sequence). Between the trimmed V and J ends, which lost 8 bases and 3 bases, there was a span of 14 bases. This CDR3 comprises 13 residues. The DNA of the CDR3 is TGTGCCAGCCGCCTCGGAGTTGGCTACGAGCAGTACTTC. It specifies CASRLGVGYEQYF.

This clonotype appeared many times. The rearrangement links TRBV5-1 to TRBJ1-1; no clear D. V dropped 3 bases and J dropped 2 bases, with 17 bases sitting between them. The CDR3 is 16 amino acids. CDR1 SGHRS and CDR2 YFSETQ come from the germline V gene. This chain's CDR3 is CASSSQRSTDNTEAFF. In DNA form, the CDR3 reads TGCGCCAGCAGCTCCCAACGTTCTACGGACAACACTGAAGCTTTCTTT.

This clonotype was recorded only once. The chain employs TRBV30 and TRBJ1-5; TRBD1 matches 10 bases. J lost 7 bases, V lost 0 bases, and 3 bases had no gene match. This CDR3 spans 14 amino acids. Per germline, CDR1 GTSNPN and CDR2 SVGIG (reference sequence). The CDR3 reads CAWSVTTGGQPQHF. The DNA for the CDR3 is TGTGCCTGGAGTGTTACGACAGGGGGCCAGCCCCAGCATTTT.

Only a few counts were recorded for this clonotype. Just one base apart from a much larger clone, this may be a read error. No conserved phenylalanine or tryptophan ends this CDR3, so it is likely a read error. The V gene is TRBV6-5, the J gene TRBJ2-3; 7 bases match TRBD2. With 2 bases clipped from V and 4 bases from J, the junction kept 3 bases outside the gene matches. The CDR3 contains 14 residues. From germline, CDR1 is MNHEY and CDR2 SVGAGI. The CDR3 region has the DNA TGTGCCAGCAGTTACCAACGGGGGGCAGATACGCAGTATTTA. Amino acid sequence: CASSYQRGADTQYL.